One sample yielded the 17 T cell receptor beta chains listed below, sequenced in a study of spatial heterogeneity in lung cancer. For these TCRs, the target antigens are not known. Findings and caveats of the study: Tracking of tumor mutation counts was seen in expanded intratumoral alpha and beta TCR counts.

TCRdb re-called the 5' RACE reads through MiXCR, storing one row per CDR3 protein. The sample has fewer than 200 distinct CDR3 sequences, about 41% seen once. Time point in this sample: sample taken at primary tumor resection. This specimen was lung tumor tissue, taken at surgery. The receptors derive from a male donor with early-stage non-small cell lung cancer.

As for this clonotype: This beta chain is off target for a library built for alpha chains, so its abundance means little. The rearrangement links TRBV11-3 to TRBJ2-3, with 10 bases lining up with TRBD2. V dropped 7 bases and J dropped 3; count of bases not matched to a gene: 4. This CDR3 comprises 14 residues. Per the germline V gene, CDR1 is SGHNT and CDR2 is YENEEA. DNA of the CDR3: TGTGCCAGCAAAGCGGGGGGGACGACAGATACGCAGTATTTT. Protein: CASKAGGTTDTQYF. The full variable domain, in which reference TRBV11-3 and TRBJ2-3 provide the parts outside the CDR3, is EAGVVQSPRYKIIEKKQPVAFWCNPISGHNTLYWYLQNLGQGPELLIRYENEEAVDDSQLPKDRFSAERLKGVDSTLKIQPAELGDSAVYLCASKAGGTTDTQYFGPGTRLTVL.

A note on this clonotype: For a library built for alpha chains, this beta chain is a stray read; little rests on its size. V and J are TRBV28 and TRBJ2-2; 8 positions agree with TRBD2. The CDR3 covers 16 residues. J was trimmed by 5 bases and V by 6 bases; bases with no gene match: 11. CDR1 is MDHEN and CDR2 is SYDVKM in the germline V gene. CDR3 DNA sequence: TGTGCCAGCAGCTCCCCCGGACTAGCTTGGACCGGGGAGCTGTTTTTT. It is translated as CASSSPGLAWTGELFF.

Notes on this clonotype: For a library built for alpha chains, this beta chain is a stray read; little rests on its size. The rearrangement links TRBV20-1 to TRBJ2-5; TRBD1 might be the D (6 bases). Germline CDR1 and CDR2: DFQATT and SNEGSKA (reference sequence). V was pared by 1 base and J by 0 bases, with 9 bases between. This CDR3 has 14 residues. The CDR3 protein is CSARVGANQETQYF. The CDR3 DNA is TGCAGTGCTAGAGTGGGGGCCAACCAAGAGACCCAGTACTTC.

For this clonotype: This beta chain is a stray sequence in a library constructed for alpha chains; its clone size is not meaningful. The chain is built from TRBV29-1 and TRBJ2-2; 11 bases line up with TRBD1. The V gene's germline CDR1 is SQVTM and CDR2 ANQGSEA. With V trimmed by 7 bases and J by 4 bases, 2 bases remained unmatched. CDR3 length: 13 amino acids. CDR3: CSAGTGGTGELFF. The CDR3 DNA follows: TGCAGCGCCGGGACAGGGGGCACCGGGGAGCTGTTTTTT.

Regarding this clonotype: A library made for alpha chains picked up this beta chain off target, so its size means little. The V and J genes are TRBV10-1 and TRBJ2-7; D unresolved. The ends were cut back, 0 bases at V and 2 bases at J, with 11 bases in the middle. The CDR3 totals 15 residues. The germline V gene has CDR1 WNHNN and CDR2 SYGVQD (reference sequence). CDR3 residues: CASSESLFDTYEQYF. The CDR3 bases are TGCGCCAGCAGTGAGTCTCTATTCGACACCTACGAGCAGTACTTC.

A note on this clonotype: This beta chain slipped into a library made for alpha chains as a stray read, so its size is not meaningful. This chain connects TRBV12-3 or TRBV12-4 to TRBJ2-3; D uncertain. This CDR3 spans 12 amino acids. The V and J ends lost 3 bases and 6 bases respectively, with 7 bases between them. CDR3 coding DNA: TGTGCCAGCAGTTTCGTGGCTGATACGCAGTATTTT. The encoded protein is CASSFVADTQYF.

This clonotype came up a few times. The library was built for alpha chains, so this beta chain is an off-target read and its size means little. The V and J genes are TRBV7-9 and TRBJ2-3, with TRBD1 matching over 9 bases. V shed 5 bases and J 5 bases; nucleotides not matched to a gene: 8. From germline, CDR1 is SEHNR and CDR2 FQNEAQ (reference sequence). This CDR3 has 15 amino acids. The CDR3 DNA reads as TGTGCCAGCAGCCTACCGGGACAGGGAGGAGATACGCAGTATTTT. Its protein is CASSLPGQGGDTQYF.

This clonotype was seen only a few times. This beta chain came through as a stray read in a library set up for alpha chains, and its size says little. J is TRBJ1-2 and V is TRBV9; D unresolved. V shed 7 bases and J shed 0 bases, with 13 bases lying between them. Germline CDR1 is SGDLS and CDR2 is YYNGEE. CDR3 length: 14 residues. The CDR3 DNA is TGTGCCAGCTCCCTGGGAGGAGCTAACTATGGCTACACCTTC. Its protein product is CASSLGGANYGYTF. Together with reference TRBV9 and TRBJ1-2, the CDR3 gives the full variable domain: DSGVTQTPKHLITATGQRVTLRCSPRSGDLSVYWYQQSLDQGLQFLIQYYNGEERAKGNILERFSAQQFPDLHSELNLSSLELGDSALYFCASSLGGANYGYTFGSGTRLTVV.

Comments on this clonotype: This beta chain turned up in a library designed for alpha chains; as an off-target read, its abundance says little. This sequence joins TRBV10-3 and TRBJ2-7; TRBD1 might be the D (5 bases). The length of the CDR3 is 13 residues. V dropped 10 bases and J dropped 2 bases, with 15 bases sitting between them. Germline V gene sequence: CDR1 ENHRY, CDR2 SYGVKD. Here the CDR3 reads CANSITGTYEQYF. In DNA, the CDR3 is TGTGCCAACTCTATCACAGGAACCTACGAGCAGTACTTC.

On this clonotype itself: The library was built for alpha chains, so this beta chain is an off-target read and its size means little. The V gene is TRBV6-5, the J gene TRBJ2-3, with D unclear. Germline V gene data show CDR1 as MNHEY and CDR2 as SVGAGI. This CDR3 is 14 amino acids long. Trimming pared 4 bases from V and 4 bases from J, leaving 12 bases between. The CDR3: CASSSESGSDTQYF. The CDR3 DNA reads TGTGCCAGCAGTTCGGAGTCGGGTTCAGATACGCAGTATTTT.

The table lists this clonotype with a few counts. This beta chain represents an off-target read in a library built for alpha chains; its size is of limited meaning. The CDR3 DNA is TGTGCCAGCAGCATAATCGATGAGCAGTTCTTC. Translation gives CASSIIDEQFF. This sequence joins TRBV11-2 and TRBJ2-1, with D uncertain. From germline, CDR1 is SGHAT and CDR2 FQNNGV. The CDR3 consists of 11 residues. Deletions cut 5 bases from V and 8 bases from J, with 7 bases between.

This clonotype was found a few times. In a library made to pick up alpha chains, this beta chain is a stray read with a size that means little. The chain combines TRBV2 with TRBJ2-7; TRBD2 aligns across 7 bases. This CDR3 comprises 14 residues. The germline gives CDR1 SNHLY, CDR2 FYNNEI. The ends lost 6 bases at V and 5 bases at J; junction bases unmatched: 10. In DNA form, the CDR3 reads TGTGCCAGCAGCCTGAGCAGCGGGGTACACGAGCAGTACTTC. As protein: CASSLSSGVHEQYF.

By frequency in the sample, this clonotype is hyperexpanded (1% or more). Found in a library prepared for alpha chains, this beta chain is an off-target read, and its abundance has little meaning. The rearrangement uses TRBV13 and TRBJ2-7; TRBD1 aligns across 8 bases. The trim removed 5 bases at V and 6 bases at J, leaving 12 bases unmatched. The CDR3 runs 15 residues. The V gene's germline CDR1 is PRHDT and CDR2 FYEKMQ (reference sequence). CDR3 sequence: CASSPKDRVASEQYF. CDR3 nucleotides: TGTGCCAGCAGCCCGAAGGACAGGGTCGCATCCGAGCAGTACTTC.

About this clonotype: A library made for alpha chains picked up this beta chain off target, so its size means little. This rearrangement joins TRBV18 to TRBJ2-1; D gene uncertain. V was pared by 6 bases and J by 5 bases, with 5 bases between. CDR1 is KGHSH, CDR2 LQKENI, per germline. The CDR3 has 11 amino acids. Here the CDR3 reads CASSPDNEQFF. Written as DNA, the CDR3 is TGTGCCAGCTCCCCGGACAATGAGCAGTTCTTC.

Judged by abundance, this clonotype is hyperexpanded. Because the library targeted alpha chains, this beta chain is an off-target read whose size means little. This chain's CDR3 is CASSEAMPDEWGKLETQYF. The CDR3 coding sequence is TGTGCCAGCAGTGAAGCAATGCCGGATGAATGGGGGAAATTGGAGACCCAGTACTTC. V usage is TRBV2 and J usage is TRBJ2-5; TRBD1 or TRBD2 may be the D gene (5 bases each). This CDR3 has 19 amino acids. Germline CDR1 and CDR2: SNHLY and FYNNEI. The ends were cut back, 0 bases at V and 5 bases at J, with 25 bases in the middle.

In its sample, this clonotype was seen a few times. This beta chain turned up in a library designed for alpha chains; as an off-target read, its abundance says little. The chain has TRBV2 and TRBJ1-4; D gene unclear. Germline values: CDR1 SNHLY, CDR2 FYNNEI. The V end was cut by 7 bases, the J end by 11 bases, with 14 bases between. The CDR3 is 12 amino acids. CDR3 sequence reads: CASTFDRGKLFF. CDR3 bases: TGTGCCAGCACCTTTGACCGTGGTAAACTGTTTTTT.

Notes on this clonotype: Because this beta chain is a stray read in a library intended to capture alpha chains, its abundance should not be given much weight. The V call is TRBV30, the J call TRBJ2-3, with 8 bases aligning to TRBD2. Germline assignment: CDR1 GTSNPN and CDR2 SVGIG (reference sequence). This CDR3 is 14 amino acids long. Trimming took 4 bases from V and 4 from J; bases not matched to a gene: 7. In DNA form, the CDR3 reads TGTGCCTGGACACTAGCGGAGGTGGCAGATACGCAGTATTTT. It specifies CAWTLAEVADTQYF.